This T cell receptor (beta chain) came from a study of blood T cell repertoires in COVID-19. The wider study: Samples came from the United States, Italy and Spain, spanning acute and convalescent COVID-19. Sources were T cells, B-cell-depleted T cells, or PBMCs; the material itself was cDNA or gDNA.

V shed 5 bases and J 2 bases; nucleotides not matched to a gene: 5. CDR3 length: 16 amino acids. Germline CDR1 is KGHSH and CDR2 is LQKENI. In the original workflow: Estimates of nucleated cell counts were drawn from the amplification of reference gene primers. Using immunoSEQ multiplex PCR, the repertoire was profiled, and TCRdb retains in-frame clones only, with some absent. V, J and clone size reflect that table, while D and trimming were determined from the DNA. Among roughly 98,000 clones, around four fifths were seen once, and the ten largest hold approximately 12%. The sequencing input was peripheral blood. This TCR was sampled from a woman in her seventies with active or convalescent COVID-19. V and J are TRBV18 and TRBJ2-6; 8 bases agree with TRBD1. The CDR3 DNA reads as TGTGCCAGCTCATCCGCAGGGGGCGCTGGGGCCAACGTCCTGACTTTC. Translated: CASSSAGGAGANVLTF.